This T cell receptor beta chain was captured by sequencing in a study of cytomegalovirus exposure and HLA in healthy donors. For the study at large: An analysis done earlier identified fewer than 140 million unique TCR beta sequences from 200 million or so T cells. Study findings and constraints: Apart from CMV serostatus, no immune exposure information was available. Most TCR sequences were seen very rarely across donors, but some public TCRs occurred in many.

The CDR3 has 14 residues. Germline CDR1 and CDR2: SGDLS and YYNGEE. Trimming took off 3 bases at V and 7 bases at J, with 14 bases between the two ends. Regarding this clone: Its antigen remains unknown.

Researchers ran the PCR with 60 Vbeta and 13 Jbeta primers. The protocol was immunoSEQ multiplex PCR, while the TCRdb copy is restricted to in-frame clones and leaves out a portion. The repertoire holds 100,000 to 150,000 clones, with around four fifths as singletons. This chain links TRBV9 with TRBJ2-1, with D hard to call. Sequenced material: PBMCs. The TCR originated in a young man in good health and CMV-seropositive. DNA for the CDR3: TGTGCCAGCAGCGCCCCCTACGCCGGGAATGAGCAGTTCTTC. This encodes CASSAPYAGNEQFF. Based on the CDR3 plus reference TRBV9 and TRBJ2-1, the full variable domain is DSGVTQTPKHLITATGQRVTLRCSPRSGDLSVYWYQQSLDQGLQFLIQYYNGEERAKGNILERFSAQQFPDLHSELNLSSLELGDSALYFCASSAPYAGNEQFFGPGTRLTVL.